The text below deals with one TCR beta chain. Per the germline V gene, CDR1 is SEHNR and CDR2 is FQNEAQ (reference sequence). Deletions cut 2 bases from V and 4 bases from J, with 14 bases between. CDR3 length equals 15 residues. These data belong to a study of control samples from healthy donors and cancer patients. Produced via immunoSEQ multiplex PCR; TCRdb's table is partial and in-frame only. The profile covers 170,000 or so clones, with 90% to 95% appearing a single time and around 9.3% taken by the ten largest. This receptor was identified in a woman aged 40-49 years in good health. This chain links TRBV7-9 with TRBJ2-5, with D possibly TRBD1 on 6 matching bases. Sequenced sample: blood. The CDR3 spells CASSLLPGHIETQYF. The CDR3 nucleotides read TGTGCCAGCAGCTTATTACCGGGACACATAGAGACCCAGTACTTC.